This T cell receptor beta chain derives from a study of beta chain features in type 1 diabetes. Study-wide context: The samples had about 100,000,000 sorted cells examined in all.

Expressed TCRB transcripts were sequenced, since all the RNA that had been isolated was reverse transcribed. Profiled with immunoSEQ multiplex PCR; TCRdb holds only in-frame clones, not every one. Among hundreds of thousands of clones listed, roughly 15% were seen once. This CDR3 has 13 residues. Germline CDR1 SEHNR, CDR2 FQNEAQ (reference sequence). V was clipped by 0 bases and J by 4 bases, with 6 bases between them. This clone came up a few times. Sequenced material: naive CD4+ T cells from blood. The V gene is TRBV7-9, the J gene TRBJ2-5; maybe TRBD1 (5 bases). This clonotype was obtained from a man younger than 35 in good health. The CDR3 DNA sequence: TGTGCCAGCAGCTTAGCAGGGGCAGAGACCCAGTACTTC. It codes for CASSLAGAETQYF. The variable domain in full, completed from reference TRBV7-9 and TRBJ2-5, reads DTGVSQNPRHKITKRGQNVTFRCDPISEHNRLYWYRQTLGQGPEFLTYFQNEAQLEKSRLLSDRFSAERPKGSFSTLEIQRTEQGDSAMYLCASSLAGAETQYFGPGTRLLVL.